This T cell receptor (beta chain) was obtained from a study of memory CD4+ T cells and cytomegalovirus serostatus. CDR1 is MNHNY, CDR2 SVGAGI, per germline (reference sequence). This CDR3 contains 13 residues. V was pared by 3 bases and J by 6 bases, with 9 bases between. A note on this clone: The antigen remains undetermined.

Sequencing was performed with immunoSEQ multiplex PCR; in TCRdb, only in-frame clones are kept and a portion is missing. The table shows under 35,000 clones, with about 75% occurring only once. The sort gate was single viable CD3+CD4+CD8-CD45RO+ cells for memory CD4+ T cells. Donors' CMV status reflects serum IgG against pp150, pp28, p38, p52. Overall study results and limits: Suggested: most of the CMV-linked TCR signature lies in CD4+ memory cells. CD4+ memory repertoires contained about 40% of the roughly 150 reported CMV TCRbeta sequences. A US-trained random forest predicted CMV serostatus with median AUC around 0.91.

This chain uses TRBV6-6 with TRBJ1-5; D possibly corresponds to TRBD1 (5 bases). What was sequenced was memory CD4+ T cells from blood. This receptor was identified in an adult in good health and CMV-seronegative. Some clones in this sample may be carry-over from other donors' samples. CDR3 residues: CASSYQGGQPQHF. The CDR3 DNA sequence: TGTGCCAGCAGTTATCAGGGTGGTCAGCCCCAGCATTTT.